This passage covers 32 T cell receptor beta chains from one sample sequenced in a study of identical twins (dated by TCRdb to about 2016). The receptor library was made with 5' RACE. Sequencer: Illumina HiSeq 2000. Starting from the raw public reads, TCRdb applied fastp trimming at Q25, assembled clones with MiXCR and retained in-frame beta chains. Entries that share a CDR3 protein sequence are merged under the most common genes and DNA. The sample records about 890,000 distinct CDR3 sequences, roughly an eighth of which are singletons. Around 1.5% of the sample comes from the top ten. These data were likewise used in another study, on yellow fever vaccine responses in identical twins.

Input material: PBMCs. All receptors derive from a woman aged 18 to 35 in good health.

The rearrangement uses TRBV6-2 or TRBV6-3 and TRBJ2-1; D uncertain. Germline V CDR1 and CDR2: MNHEY, SVGEGT. The CDR3 extends over 12 amino acids. V was clipped by 7 bases and J by 5 bases, with 9 bases between them. CDR3 sequence: CASTTMNNEQFF. The DNA for the CDR3 is TGTGCCAGCACCACGATGAACAATGAGCAGTTCTTC.

This clonotype has a count of ten or more. The chain uses TRBV7-9 and TRBJ2-1, with 8 bases that match TRBD2. The CDR3 length is 13 residues. Germline lookup yields CDR1 SEHNR and CDR2 FQNEAQ (reference sequence). V shed 0 bases, J shed 9 bases, and the junction held 1 base outside the gene matches. The CDR3 loop reads CASSLAAGGEQFF. CDR3 in DNA: TGTGCCAGCAGCTTAGCGGCGGGGGGTGAGCAGTTCTTC.

CDR3 nucleotide sequence: TGTGCCAGCAGCTTAGGTGGGACTACTACCTACGAGCAGTACTTC. It translates to CASSLGGTTTYEQYF. The J gene is TRBJ2-7, the V gene TRBV11-3; TRBD2 matches 7 bases. Germline V lookup: CDR1 SGHNT, CDR2 YENEEA. The CDR3 loop spans 15 amino acids. The trim removed 1 base at V and 2 bases at J, leaving 5 bases unmatched. Based on the CDR3 plus reference TRBV11-3 and TRBJ2-7, the full variable domain is EAGVVQSPRYKIIEKKQPVAFWCNPISGHNTLYWYLQNLGQGPELLIRYENEEAVDDSQLPKDRFSAERLKGVDSTLKIQPAELGDSAVYLCASSLGGTTTYEQYFGPGTRLTVT.

This clonotype showed up just a few times. CDR3 region: CASSAAGTSVVDTQYF. For the CDR3, the DNA is TGTGCCAGCAGCGCGGCCGGGACTAGTGTCGTGGATACGCAGTATTTT. The V gene is TRBV9, the J gene TRBJ2-3, with 8 bases matching TRBD2. Trimming removed 3 bases from V and 6 bases from J; junction bases left unmatched: 12. CDR1 is SGDLS and CDR2 is YYNGEE in the germline V gene. The CDR3 runs 16 residues.

The V and J genes are TRBV20-1 and TRBJ2-1, with 14 bases aligning to TRBD2. Germline loops: CDR1 DFQATT, CDR2 SNEGSKA (reference sequence). Unmatched junction bases numbered 6, after V lost 5 bases and J lost 3 bases. The CDR3 covers 16 residues. The CDR3 reads CSAPTSGRALYNEQFF. CDR3 DNA: TGCAGTGCTCCGACTAGCGGGAGGGCCCTCTACAATGAGCAGTTCTTC.

The table lists this clonotype with a few counts. J is TRBJ2-6 and V is TRBV27, with D possibly being TRBD1 (6 bases). CDR3 length: 17 amino acids. Germline V lookup: CDR1 MNHEY, CDR2 SMNVEV (reference sequence). V lost 6 bases and J 2 bases, leaving 17 bases between the germline ends. In nucleotides, the CDR3 is TGTGCCAGCAGAACAGGGAACGTCCGGGCTGGGGCCAACGTCCTGACTTTC. Translating it yields CASRTGNVRAGANVLTF. Combining the CDR3 with reference TRBV27 and TRBJ2-6 gives the whole variable domain EAQVTQNPRYLITVTGKKLTVTCSQNMNHEYMSWYRQDPGLGLRQIYYSMNVEVTDKGDVPEGYKVSRKEKRNFPLILESPSPNQTSLYFCASRTGNVRAGANVLTFGAGSRLTVL.

This clonotype was counted ten times or more. The CDR3: CASNLRGELFF. CDR3 bases: TGTGCCAGCAATCTTAGGGGGGAGCTGTTTTTT. The J gene is TRBJ2-2, the V gene TRBV12-3 or TRBV12-4, with D unresolved. This CDR3 has 11 residues. V was clipped by 7 bases and J by 8 bases, with 8 bases between them.

This clonotype was seen at least ten times. The chain uses TRBV12-3 or TRBV12-4 and TRBJ1-2; D is undetermined. The CDR3 is 13 residues long. Between the trimmed V and J ends, which lost 5 bases and 10 bases, there was a span of 17 bases. The CDR3 is CASSQTQVYDYTF. The CDR3 nucleotides are TGTGCCAGCAGTCAAACTCAGGTTTACGACTACACCTTC.

In its sample, this clonotype was seen many times. The rearrangement joins TRBV28 to TRBJ2-3, with D possibly being TRBD1 (5 bases). V was pared by 5 bases and J by 0 bases, with 12 bases between. Germline lookup yields CDR1 MDHEN and CDR2 SYDVKM. This CDR3 contains 15 residues. The CDR3 DNA reads as TGTGCCAGCAGTGTACTGGGGCGGAGCACAGATACGCAGTATTTT. This translates into CASSVLGRSTDTQYF. Full variable domain (remainder filled in from reference TRBV28 and TRBJ2-3): DVKVTQSSRYLVKRTGEKVFLECVQDMDHENMFWYRQDPGLGLRLIYFSYDVKMKEKGDIPEGYSVSREKKERFSLILESASTNQTSMYLCASSVLGRSTDTQYFGPGTRLTVL.

The chain combines TRBV10-1 with TRBJ2-7; 10 nucleotides align to TRBD2. Losses at the gene ends were 4 bases for V and 2 bases for J; bases not matched to a gene: 5. Germline-derived CDR1 and CDR2 are WNHNN and SYGVQD (reference sequence). The CDR3 is made up of 15 amino acids. The CDR3 here is CASSGGLAGAYEQYF. The CDR3, as DNA: TGCGCCAGCAGTGGTGGGCTAGCGGGAGCCTACGAGCAGTACTTC.

There are a few counts of this clonotype. This chain connects TRBV11-2 to TRBJ2-5; 10 bases fit TRBD2. The CDR3 loop spans 16 amino acids. Germline values: CDR1 SGHAT, CDR2 FQNNGV. With V trimmed by 3 bases and J by 1 base, 5 bases remained unmatched. The CDR3 sequence is CASSFLSGGAQETQYF. CDR3 bases: TGTGCCAGCAGCTTTCTAAGCGGGGGGGCCCAAGAGACCCAGTACTTC.

This clonotype came up once. Written as DNA, the CDR3 is TGTGCCACCAGCAGAGATGGTTCAACAGGGAAGGAGACCCAGTACTTC. Translating gives CATSRDGSTGKETQYF. This chain joins TRBV15 and TRBJ2-5; the D gene is possibly TRBD1 (6 bases). CDR1 is LNHNV, CDR2 YYDKDF, per germline (reference sequence). There are 16 residues in the CDR3. Trimming removed 0 bases at V and 5 bases at J, with 16 bases between. The variable domain in full, completed from reference TRBV15 and TRBJ2-5, reads DAMVIQNPRYQVTQFGKPVTLSCSQTLNHNVMYWYQQKSSQAPKLLFHYYDKDFNNEADTPDNFQSRRPNTSFCFLDIRSPGLGDTAMYLCATSRDGSTGKETQYFGPGTRLLVL.

This chain uses TRBV29-1 with TRBJ2-2; TRBD1 is a possible D gene (6 bases). V lost 6 bases to trimming and J lost 6 bases, with 20 bases between them. Germline V CDR1 and CDR2: SQVTM, ANQGSEA. The CDR3 runs to 15 residues. This CDR3 is CSVRNRDSTSGELFF. The CDR3 bases are TGCAGCGTGCGGAACAGGGATTCTACGTCCGGGGAGCTGTTTTTT.

This clonotype has only a few counts. V usage is TRBV15 and J usage is TRBJ2-2; 9 bases are a match to TRBD2. Trimming took 1 base from V and 3 from J; bases not matched to a gene: 6. The CDR3 totals 17 residues. Germline values: CDR1 LNHNV, CDR2 YYDKDF (reference sequence). Here the CDR3 DNA reads TGTGCCACCAGCAGAGTTCGGAGCGGGGGGCACACCGGGGAGCTGTTTTTT. Protein sequence: CATSRVRSGGHTGELFF. The complete variable domain, with remaining parts taken from reference TRBV15 and TRBJ2-2, reads DAMVIQNPRYQVTQFGKPVTLSCSQTLNHNVMYWYQQKSSQAPKLLFHYYDKDFNNEADTPDNFQSRRPNTSFCFLDIRSPGLGDTAMYLCATSRVRSGGHTGELFFGEGSRLTVL.

This clonotype was detected ten times or more. The chain joins TRBV7-2 to TRBJ2-7; D gene unclear. Deletions cut 4 bases from V and 4 bases from J, with 11 bases between. The germline V gene has CDR1 SGHTA and CDR2 FQGNSA. This CDR3 has 13 amino acids. DNA of the CDR3: TGTGCCAGCAGCTGGGGATTCCTATACGAGCAGTACTTC. Translation: CASSWGFLYEQYF.

The sample holds a few counts of this clonotype. This chain joins TRBV20-1 and TRBJ2-2; 11 nucleotides line up with TRBD2. The CDR3 covers 15 residues. V was pared by 6 bases and J by 4 bases, with 7 bases of the junction left unmatched. Germline V gives CDR1 DFQATT, CDR2 SNEGSKA (reference sequence). CDR3 amino acids: CSAPLAGGLTGELFF. For the CDR3, the DNA is TGCAGTGCCCCCTTAGCGGGAGGGCTCACCGGGGAGCTGTTTTTT.

This clonotype was detected many times. The J gene is TRBJ2-1, the V gene TRBV10-3; 9 nucleotides line up with TRBD2. The V gene's germline CDR1 is ENHRY and CDR2 SYGVKD. The V gene end was trimmed by 2 bases and the J gene end by 2 bases; junction bases not matched to a gene: 10. The CDR3 is 18 residues long. CDR3 region: CAISERVSGSKPYNEQFF. The DNA for the CDR3 is TGTGCCATCAGTGAGCGGGTTAGCGGGAGTAAGCCCTACAATGAGCAGTTCTTC.

This clonotype was detected a few times. This chain uses TRBV2 with TRBJ2-2; D not resolved. Germline loops: CDR1 SNHLY, CDR2 FYNNEI. Trimming pared 3 bases from V and 3 bases from J, leaving 5 bases between. This CDR3 region has 13 residues. CDR3: CASSEEYTGELFF. The CDR3 DNA reads as TGTGCCAGCAGTGAGGAGTACACCGGGGAGCTGTTTTTT.

This clonotype appeared a few times. The rearrangement links TRBV5-1 to TRBJ2-1; the D gene is possibly TRBD2 (6 bases). V gave up 3 bases and J gave up 4 bases, with 20 bases separating them. The CDR3 consists of 17 residues. Looked up from germline, CDR1 is SGHRS and CDR2 is YFSETQ. The CDR3 sequence: CASSSRVGGGGYNEQFF. The CDR3 bases are TGCGCCAGCAGCTCCCGAGTGGGAGGCGGCGGATACAATGAGCAGTTCTTC.

The gene calls are TRBV4-1 and TRBJ2-1, with a possible D match to TRBD2 (5 bases). The germline CDR1 and CDR2 sequences are MGHRA and YSYEKL. Between the trimmed V and J ends, which lost 3 bases and 7 bases, there was a span of 10 bases. CDR3 size: 13 residues. Here the CDR3 DNA reads TGCGCCAGCAGCCACAAGACGGGAAATGAGCAGTTCTTC. Encoded protein: CASSHKTGNEQFF.

V is TRBV10-3 and J is TRBJ1-2; D uncertain. Germline V gene lookup returns CDR1 ENHRY and CDR2 SYGVKD. The V end lost 7 bases, the J end lost 8 bases, and 17 bases lay between the germline ends. The CDR3 is made up of 13 amino acids. CDR3 bases: TGTGCCATCACCCCAAATGGGGAATCCGGCTACACCTTC. It codes for CAITPNGESGYTF.

This clonotype was found a few times. V and J are TRBV10-3 and TRBJ1-5; D call uncertain. Germline V CDR1 and CDR2: ENHRY, SYGVKD. The CDR3 loop spans 15 amino acids. V was clipped by 2 bases and J by 2 bases, with 10 bases between them. The CDR3 reads CAISEGSVRNQPQHF. The DNA of the CDR3 is TGTGCCATCAGTGAGGGGTCAGTCCGCAATCAGCCCCAGCATTTT.

In this sample, this clonotype turned up many times. J is TRBJ2-1 and V is TRBV10-3; D call uncertain. Germline CDR1 is ENHRY and CDR2 is SYGVKD. The CDR3 is 17 residues long. V was cut by 0 bases and J by 6 bases, with 18 bases left in between. The CDR3 reads CAISESGGQSTRNEQFF. CDR3 DNA sequence: TGTGCCATCAGTGAGTCAGGTGGGCAGAGCACACGCAATGAGCAGTTCTTC.

J is TRBJ2-6 and V is TRBV18; 9 bases fit TRBD1. This CDR3 region has 21 residues. Germline V gives CDR1 KGHSH, CDR2 LQKENI. The junction had 15 bases not matched to a gene; V was cut back by 3 bases and J by 0 bases. The chain's CDR3 is CASSPRALQGAAPSGANVLTF. The CDR3 nucleotides read TGTGCCAGCTCACCCCGAGCCCTACAGGGGGCGGCCCCCTCTGGGGCCAACGTCCTGACTTTC.

This clonotype has a handful of counts. This chain joins TRBV6-6 and TRBJ1-4; TRBD1 is a possible D gene (5 bases). Germline values: CDR1 MNHNY, CDR2 SVGAGI (reference sequence). This CDR3 is built from 13 residues. Trimming took 6 bases from V and 7 from J, leaving 12 bases between them. This CDR3 is CASRQGTGEKLFF. CDR3 coding DNA: TGTGCCAGCAGGCAGGGTACTGGTGAAAAACTGTTTTTT.

CDR3 coding DNA: TGTGCCAGCACCAAGGGGCGGGCGAACACCGGGGAGCTGTTTTTT. Its translation is CASTKGRANTGELFF. V and J are TRBV12-3 or TRBV12-4 and TRBJ2-2; D tentatively reads TRBD1 or TRBD2 (5 bases each). With 7 bases removed from V and 0 bases from J, the gap between germline ends came to 12 bases. The CDR3 length is 15 residues.

This clonotype was seen many times. The chain recombines TRBV5-1 with TRBJ2-3; 8 nucleotides align to TRBD2. CDR1 SGHRS and CDR2 YFSETQ come from the germline V gene. CDR3 size: 15 residues. Losses at the gene ends were 4 bases for V and 4 bases for J; bases not matched to a gene: 8. The CDR3 loop is CASSVWGLEADTQYF. DNA for the CDR3: TGCGCCAGCAGCGTGTGGGGACTAGAGGCAGATACGCAGTATTTT.

This clonotype was found a few times. The chain recombines TRBV29-1 with TRBJ1-2; TRBD1 is a possible D gene (5 bases). The CDR3 runs to 12 residues. Trimming pared 0 bases from V and 6 bases from J, leaving 8 bases between. Germline loops: CDR1 SQVTM, CDR2 ANQGSEA. The CDR3 DNA sequence: TGCAGCGTTGAAGAAGGGGCAGATGGCTACACCTTC. It specifies CSVEEGADGYTF.

This clonotype was seen only a few times. The rearrangement uses TRBV20-1 and TRBJ2-5; 7 bases match TRBD2. Trimming took 5 bases from V and 1 from J; bases not matched to a gene: 10. The germline gives CDR1 DFQATT, CDR2 SNEGSKA (reference sequence). The CDR3 is 15 amino acids. CDR3 loop: CSAGPSGGLQETQYF. In DNA, the CDR3 is TGCAGTGCTGGACCTAGCGGAGGCCTCCAAGAGACCCAGTACTTC.

This chain links TRBV29-1 with TRBJ2-7, with a weak D call TRBD2 (6 bases). This CDR3 is built from 11 residues. Trimming took 7 bases from V and 7 from J, leaving 14 bases between them. CDR1 and CDR2 from the germline V gene are SQVTM and ANQGSEA. The CDR3 DNA reads TGCAGCGGGGAGGTGGCGGGGGAGCAGTACTTC. Protein product: CSGEVAGEQYF.

This clonotype has at least ten counts. This chain connects TRBV20-1 to TRBJ2-3; D assignment may be TRBD1 or TRBD2 (5 bases each). This CDR3 comprises 17 residues. V lost 6 bases and J lost 0, with 22 bases in between. Germline CDR1 reads DFQATT; CDR2 reads SNEGSKA (reference sequence). CDR3 in DNA: TGCAGTGCCCTACCGGGACGTCTAATTGTAAGCACAGATACGCAGTATTTT. This sequence encodes CSALPGRLIVSTDTQYF.

There are a few counts of this clonotype. The rearrangement uses TRBV5-1 and TRBJ2-6; 11 positions match TRBD1. J lost 0 bases, V lost 1 base, and 9 bases had no gene match. CDR3 length: 20 residues. The germline V gene encodes CDR1 SGHRS and CDR2 YFSETQ. CDR3 DNA sequence: TGCGCCAGCAGCTTGAGAGACGGGACAGGGGGAATCTCTGGGGCCAACGTCCTGACTTTC. Protein: CASSLRDGTGGISGANVLTF. The entire variable domain, with the rest obtained from reference TRBV5-1 and TRBJ2-6, is as follows: KAGVTQTPRYLIKTRGQQVTLSCSPISGHRSVSWYQQTPGQGLQFLFEYFSETQRNKGNFPGRFSGRQFSNSRSEMNVSTLELGDSALYLCASSLRDGTGGISGANVLTFGAGSRLTVL.